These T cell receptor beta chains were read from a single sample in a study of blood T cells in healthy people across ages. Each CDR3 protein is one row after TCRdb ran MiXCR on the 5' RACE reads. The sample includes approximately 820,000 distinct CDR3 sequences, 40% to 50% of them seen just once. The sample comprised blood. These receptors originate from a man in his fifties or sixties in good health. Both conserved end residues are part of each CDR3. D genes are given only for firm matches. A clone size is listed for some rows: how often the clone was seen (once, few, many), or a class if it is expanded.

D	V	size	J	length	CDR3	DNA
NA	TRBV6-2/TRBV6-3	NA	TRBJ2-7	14	CASREDSASYEQYF	TGTGCCAGCAGGGAGGACAGCGCTTCCTACGAGCAGTACTTC
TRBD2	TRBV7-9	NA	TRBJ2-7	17	CASSPRSGTSSYNEQYF	TGTGCCAGCAGCCCACGATCCGGGACTAGTAGCTACAATGAGCAGTACTTC
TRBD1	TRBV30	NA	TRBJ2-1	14	CAWSLQGANNEQFF	TGTGCCTGGAGCCTTCAGGGGGCGAACAATGAGCAGTTCTTC
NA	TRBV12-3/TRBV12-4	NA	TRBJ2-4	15	CASSLEAGVPNIQYF	TGTGCCAGCAGTTTAGAGGCAGGGGTTCCAAACATTCAGTACTTC
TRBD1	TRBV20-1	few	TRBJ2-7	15	CSARDGQGAKNEQYF	TGCAGTGCTAGAGATGGGCAGGGGGCGAAGAACGAGCAGTACTTC
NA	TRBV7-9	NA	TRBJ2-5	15	CASSYRQAGGETQYF	TGTGCCAGCAGCTACCGACAGGCTGGTGGGGAGACCCAGTACTTC
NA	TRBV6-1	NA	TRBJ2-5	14	CASILHHYQETQYF	TGTGCCAGCATTTTACACCACTACCAAGAGACCCAGTACTTC
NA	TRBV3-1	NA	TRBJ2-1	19	CASSSKAVETTSSYNEQFF	TGTGCCAGCAGCTCAAAGGCAGTAGAGACGACAAGCTCCTACAATGAGCAGTTCTTC
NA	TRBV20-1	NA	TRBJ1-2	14	CSAKRTGVNYGYTF	TGCAGTGCAAAGAGGACGGGGGTAAACTATGGCTACACCTTC
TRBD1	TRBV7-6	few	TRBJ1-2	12	CASSSRGSGYTF	TGTGCCAGCAGCTCCAGGGGGTCCGGCTACACCTTC
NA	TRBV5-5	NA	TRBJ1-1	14	CASSLPQGNTEAFF	TGTGCCAGCAGCTTACCACAGGGGAACACTGAAGCTTTCTTT
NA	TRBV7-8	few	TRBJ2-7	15	CASSLAMGSDLEQYF	TGTGCCAGCAGCTTAGCGATGGGAAGCGATTTGGAGCAGTACTTC
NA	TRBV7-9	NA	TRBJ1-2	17	CASSKTVYRVSNYGYTF	TGTGCCAGCAGTAAAACGGTGTATCGGGTCTCTAACTATGGCTACACCTTC
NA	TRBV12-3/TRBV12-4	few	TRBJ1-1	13	CASRPRGSTEAFF	TGTGCCAGCAGGCCAAGGGGGAGCACTGAAGCTTTCTTT
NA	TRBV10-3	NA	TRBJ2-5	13	CAISDIGAGEQYF	TGTGCCATCAGTGACATCGGAGCGGGTGAGCAGTACTTC
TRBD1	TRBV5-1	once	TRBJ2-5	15	CASSPGQGRIETQYF	TGCGCCAGCAGCCCGGGACAGGGAAGGATAGAGACCCAGTACTTC
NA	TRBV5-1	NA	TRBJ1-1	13	CASARGLNTEAFF	TGCGCCAGCGCCAGGGGACTGAACACTGAAGCTTTCTTT
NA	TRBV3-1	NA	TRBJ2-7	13	CASSQVFLSEQYF	TGTGCCAGCAGCCAAGTATTTCTCTCCGAGCAGTACTTC
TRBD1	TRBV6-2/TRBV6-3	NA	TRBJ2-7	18	CASDDPESMGQGLGEQYF	TGTGCCAGCGATGACCCGGAATCCATGGGACAGGGCCTAGGCGAGCAGTACTTC
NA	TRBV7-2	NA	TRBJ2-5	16	CASSLVSLTEQETQYF	TGTGCCAGCAGCTTAGTTAGTCTGACAGAGCAAGAGACCCAGTACTTC
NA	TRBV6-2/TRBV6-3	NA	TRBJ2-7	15	CASRRGTEGFYEQYF	TGTGCCAGCAGACGGGGGACAGAGGGCTTCTACGAGCAGTACTTC
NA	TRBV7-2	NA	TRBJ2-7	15	CASSSQDGISYEQYF	TGTGCCAGCAGCTCCCAGGACGGGATTTCCTACGAGCAGTACTTC
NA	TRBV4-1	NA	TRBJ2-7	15	CASSQGHGASYEQYF	TGCGCCAGCAGCCAAGGCCACGGGGCCTCCTACGAGCAGTACTTC
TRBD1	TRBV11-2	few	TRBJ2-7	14	CASSFHRGAYEQYF	TGTGCCAGCAGCTTTCACAGGGGTGCCTACGAGCAGTACTTC
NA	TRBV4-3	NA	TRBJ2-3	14	CASSQDFRVWTQYF	TGCGCCAGCAGCCAAGATTTCCGCGTCTGGACGCAGTATTTT
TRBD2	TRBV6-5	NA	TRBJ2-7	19	CASSYSGSGRDRSSYEQYF	TGTGCCAGCAGTTACTCGGGTAGCGGGAGGGACAGAAGCTCCTACGAGCAGTACTTC
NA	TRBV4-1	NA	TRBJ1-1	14	CASSHAGQNTEAFF	TGCGCCAGCAGCCATGCCGGACAGAACACTGAAGCTTTCTTT
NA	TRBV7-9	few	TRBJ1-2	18	CASSLGWGGAPPNYGYTF	TGTGCCAGCAGCTTAGGGTGGGGAGGCGCCCCTCCTAACTATGGCTACACCTTC
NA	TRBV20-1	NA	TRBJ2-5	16	CSTSGGPGAGQETQYF	TGCAGTACGAGTGGGGGGCCGGGCGCAGGACAAGAGACCCAGTACTTC
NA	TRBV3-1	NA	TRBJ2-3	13	CASNEGGTDTQYF	TGTGCCAGCAACGAGGGGGGCACAGATACGCAGTATTTT
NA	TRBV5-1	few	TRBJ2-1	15	CASSLGTYSYNEQFF	TGCGCCAGCAGTCTCGGGACATACTCCTACAATGAGCAGTTCTTC